Reported below is one TCR beta chain. This sample is drawn from a study of T cells in localized non-small cell lung cancer. Data came from immunoSEQ multiplex PCR; TCRdb stores just in-frame clones and leaves some out. This table has thousands of clones, roughly 25% appearing once. CDR3 length: 12 residues. V dropped 6 bases and J dropped 8 bases, with 11 bases sitting between them. Germline assignment: CDR1 MDHEN and CDR2 SYDVKM. V is TRBV28 and J is TRBJ2-1; no definite D call. This specimen consisted of lung tumor tissue, obtained before any cancer treatment. The receptor was derived from a woman aged 35 to 69 with stage I lung adenocarcinoma. The CDR3 sequence is CASRSQGDEQFF. In nucleotides, the CDR3 is TGTGCCAGCAGGTCCCAAGGCGATGAGCAGTTCTTC.